Listed below are T cell receptor beta chains from one sample, sequenced in a study of cytomegalovirus exposure and HLA in healthy donors. Profiled with immunoSEQ multiplex PCR; TCRdb holds only in-frame clones, not every one. With about 37,000 clones in the sample, the ten largest clones hold 5.9%. The sequenced material came from PBMCs. These receptors originate from a human donor in good health. The CDR3 runs from the conserved cysteine through the conserved F or W. Fields, in order: V gene, D gene, clone size, J gene, CDR3 DNA, CDR3 protein. The D gene is left open where the match is weak. The size field is filled for only some rows; it gives once, few, many or a size class.

v_call: TRBV5-6
d_call: -
clone_size: -
j_call: TRBJ2-6
cdr3_nt: TGTGCCAGCAGCGCGACAGCCTCTGGGGCCAACGTCCTGACTTTC
cdr3_aa: CASSATASGANVLTF

v_call: TRBV18
d_call: TRBD1
clone_size: -
j_call: TRBJ1-2
cdr3_nt: TGTGCCAGCTCACCGGGACAGGGGATCGACTATGGCTACACCTTC
cdr3_aa: CASSPGQGIDYGYTF

v_call: TRBV6-5
d_call: TRBD2
clone_size: -
j_call: TRBJ2-5
cdr3_nt: TGTGCCAGCAGGATAGCGGGGAGGGAGACCCAGTACTTC
cdr3_aa: CASRIAGRETQYF

v_call: TRBV13
d_call: -
clone_size: -
j_call: TRBJ1-5
cdr3_nt: TGTGCCAGCAGCTTGACAGGAGAGAATCAGCCCCAGCATTTT
cdr3_aa: CASSLTGENQPQHF

v_call: TRBV7-9
d_call: TRBD1
clone_size: -
j_call: TRBJ2-7
cdr3_nt: TGTGCCAGCAGCCGACCCGGGACAGGGGTTTACGAGCAGTACTTC
cdr3_aa: CASSRPGTGVYEQYF

v_call: TRBV9
d_call: TRBD1
clone_size: -
j_call: TRBJ2-1
cdr3_nt: TGTGCCAGCAGCCCCGGCAGACAGGGGGCCGTAAATGAGCAGTTCTTC
cdr3_aa: CASSPGRQGAVNEQFF

v_call: TRBV5-4
d_call: -
clone_size: medium-sized
j_call: TRBJ1-6
cdr3_nt: TGTGCCAGCAGCTTGAGTATTAACAGGGAAGGTTCACCCCTCCACTTT
cdr3_aa: CASSLSINREGSPLHF

v_call: TRBV5-6
d_call: TRBD1
clone_size: -
j_call: TRBJ2-7
cdr3_nt: TGTGCCAGCAGCTTTCCCGGGACAGGTAGGGAGCAGTACTTC
cdr3_aa: CASSFPGTGREQYF

v_call: TRBV4-1
d_call: TRBD2
clone_size: -
j_call: TRBJ2-7
cdr3_nt: TGCGCCAGCAGCCAAGAAATTGGCGGGGGGACCTTTACCTACGAGCAGTACTTC
cdr3_aa: CASSQEIGGGTFTYEQYF

v_call: TRBV10-2
d_call: -
clone_size: -
j_call: TRBJ2-1
cdr3_nt: TGCGCCAGCAGTGAGTGGAGGGGAGGTTCATATGAGCAGTTCTTC
cdr3_aa: CASSEWRGGSYEQFF

v_call: TRBV5-1
d_call: -
clone_size: -
j_call: TRBJ2-2
cdr3_nt: TGCGCCAGCAGCAAGGGGACCGGGGAGCTGTTTTTT
cdr3_aa: CASSKGTGELFF

v_call: TRBV27
d_call: TRBD1
clone_size: -
j_call: TRBJ1-1
cdr3_nt: TGTGCCAGCAGTTGGACAGGGGCCGGGACTGAAGCTTTCTTT
cdr3_aa: CASSWTGAGTEAFF

v_call: TRBV14
d_call: -
clone_size: -
j_call: TRBJ1-2
cdr3_nt: TGTGCCAGCAGCCAGTCCACGAGAAACTATGGCTACACCTTC
cdr3_aa: CASSQSTRNYGYTF

v_call: TRBV1
d_call: -
clone_size: -
j_call: TRBJ2-7
cdr3_nt: TGCACCAGCAGCCTCAAGAAAAACAGGGTCTACGAGCAGTACTTC
cdr3_aa: CTSSLKKNRVYEQYF

v_call: TRBV19
d_call: -
clone_size: -
j_call: TRBJ1-1
cdr3_nt: TGTGCCAGTAGCCCTTCTGGGGGGGTCACTGAAGCTTTCTTT
cdr3_aa: CASSPSGGVTEAFF

v_call: TRBV29-1
d_call: TRBD1
clone_size: -
j_call: TRBJ1-2
cdr3_nt: TGCAGCGTTACCCTAAGCCCGGGACAGGGAGGGAACTATGGCTACACCTTC
cdr3_aa: CSVTLSPGQGGNYGYTF

v_call: TRBV29-1
d_call: -
clone_size: -
j_call: TRBJ1-2
cdr3_nt: TGCAGCGCTGCAGCGGGTCAGGTTGGTGGCTACACCTTC
cdr3_aa: CSAAAGQVGGYTF

v_call: TRBV4-2
d_call: -
clone_size: -
j_call: TRBJ1-1
cdr3_nt: TGTGCCAGCAGCCCGACGGGGATACCAGCAGACACTGAAGCTTTCTTT
cdr3_aa: CASSPTGIPADTEAFF

v_call: TRBV9
d_call: -
clone_size: -
j_call: TRBJ1-5
cdr3_nt: TGTGCCAGCAGCGTAGGGGGCAGCCAAAATCAGCCCCAGCATTTT
cdr3_aa: CASSVGGSQNQPQHF

v_call: TRBV27
d_call: -
clone_size: -
j_call: TRBJ2-7
cdr3_nt: TGTGCCAGCAGTTTAGGCCAGTTCTACGAGCAGTACTTC
cdr3_aa: CASSLGQFYEQYF

v_call: TRBV5-1
d_call: -
clone_size: -
j_call: TRBJ1-3
cdr3_nt: TGCGCCAGCAGCTACGGGAACTCTGGAAACACCATATATTTT
cdr3_aa: CASSYGNSGNTIYF

v_call: TRBV27
d_call: TRBD1
clone_size: -
j_call: TRBJ1-2
cdr3_nt: TGTGCCAGCAGTCAAGACAGGGTGGGTGACTATGGCTACACCTTC
cdr3_aa: CASSQDRVGDYGYTF

v_call: TRBV4-1
d_call: -
clone_size: -
j_call: TRBJ1-4
cdr3_nt: TGCGCCAGCAGCCAAGACGCTATGGGGTGGGGAGATGAAAAACTGTTTTTT
cdr3_aa: CASSQDAMGWGDEKLFF

v_call: TRBV18
d_call: -
clone_size: -
j_call: TRBJ2-3
cdr3_nt: TGTGCCAGCTCACCAGGCCAGGGTCTAAACACAGATACGCAGTATTTT
cdr3_aa: CASSPGQGLNTDTQYF

v_call: TRBV11-2
d_call: TRBD1
clone_size: -
j_call: TRBJ2-7
cdr3_nt: TGTGCCAGCAGCATAGGAGGCGGACAGGGCTACGAGCAGTACTTC
cdr3_aa: CASSIGGGQGYEQYF

v_call: TRBV25-1
d_call: -
clone_size: -
j_call: TRBJ1-2
cdr3_nt: TGTGCCAGCAGTGTAGGGGATGGGGGCTACACCTTC
cdr3_aa: CASSVGDGGYTF

v_call: TRBV6-1
d_call: -
clone_size: -
j_call: TRBJ2-2
cdr3_nt: TGTGCCAGCAGTGATTGGGGACTGTTCGGGGAGCTGTTTTTT
cdr3_aa: CASSDWGLFGELFF

v_call: TRBV6-1
d_call: -
clone_size: -
j_call: TRBJ1-1
cdr3_nt: TGTGCCAGCAGTGAAGCGCTCCTCCGGGTCACTGAAGCTTTCTTT
cdr3_aa: CASSEALLRVTEAFF

v_call: TRBV29-1
d_call: TRBD1
clone_size: -
j_call: TRBJ1-1
cdr3_nt: TGCAGCGCCCAAGACTGGACAGGGAACACTGAAGCTTTCTTT
cdr3_aa: CSAQDWTGNTEAFF

v_call: TRBV27
d_call: -
clone_size: -
j_call: TRBJ2-1
cdr3_nt: TGTGCCAGCAGTTTTGAGGGACTTCCCTACAATGAGCAGTTCTTC
cdr3_aa: CASSFEGLPYNEQFF

v_call: TRBV7-9
d_call: -
clone_size: -
j_call: TRBJ1-1
cdr3_nt: TGTGCCAGCAGCCCCCTCCCGGGTGGGACTGAAGCTTTCTTT
cdr3_aa: CASSPLPGGTEAFF

v_call: TRBV4-1
d_call: TRBD2
clone_size: -
j_call: TRBJ2-1
cdr3_nt: TGCGCCAGCAGCCCGGGACTAGCGGGGGGGAGCTCCTACAATGAGCAGTTCTTC
cdr3_aa: CASSPGLAGGSSYNEQFF

v_call: TRBV6-5
d_call: TRBD1
clone_size: -
j_call: TRBJ1-6
cdr3_nt: TGTGCCAGCATGGTAGGACAGGGCAATTCACCCCTCCACTTT
cdr3_aa: CASMVGQGNSPLHF

v_call: TRBV5-4
d_call: -
clone_size: -
j_call: TRBJ1-1
cdr3_nt: TGTGCCAGCAGCTTTAGTAACACTGAAGCTTTCTTT
cdr3_aa: CASSFSNTEAFF

v_call: TRBV7-3
d_call: TRBD1
clone_size: -
j_call: TRBJ2-5
cdr3_nt: TGTGCCAGCAGCTACTCAGGGGGAGAGACCCAGTACTTC
cdr3_aa: CASSYSGGETQYF

v_call: TRBV7-9
d_call: -
clone_size: -
j_call: TRBJ2-5
cdr3_nt: TGTGCCAGCAGCTTACAGGAACTAGCAGAGACCCAGTACTTC
cdr3_aa: CASSLQELAETQYF

v_call: TRBV5-1
d_call: -
clone_size: -
j_call: TRBJ1-1
cdr3_nt: TGCGCCAGCAGCTTGGTACAGGCTTACCCGACCACTGAAGCTTTCTTT
cdr3_aa: CASSLVQAYPTTEAFF

v_call: TRBV7-9
d_call: -
clone_size: -
j_call: TRBJ1-5
cdr3_nt: TGTGCCAGCAGCTTAGTGCCAGGAGGGGACCCCGATCAGCCCCAGCATTTT
cdr3_aa: CASSLVPGGDPDQPQHF